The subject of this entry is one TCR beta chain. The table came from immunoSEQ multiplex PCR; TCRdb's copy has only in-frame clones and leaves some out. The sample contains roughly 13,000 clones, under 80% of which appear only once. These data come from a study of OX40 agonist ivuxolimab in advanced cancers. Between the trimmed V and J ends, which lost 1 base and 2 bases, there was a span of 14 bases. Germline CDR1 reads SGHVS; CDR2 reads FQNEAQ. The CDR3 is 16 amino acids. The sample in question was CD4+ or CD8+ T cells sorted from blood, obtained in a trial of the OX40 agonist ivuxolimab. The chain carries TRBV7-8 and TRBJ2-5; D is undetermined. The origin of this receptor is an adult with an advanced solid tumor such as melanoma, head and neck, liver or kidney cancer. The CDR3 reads CASSLVHALSQETQYF. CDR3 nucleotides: TGTGCCAGCAGCTTAGTCCACGCTCTCTCACAAGAGACCCAGTACTTC.